A single sample gave rise to the 20 T cell receptor beta chains below, sequenced in a study of T cell repertoires in cytomegalovirus infection. From the reads, TCRdb called clonotypes with MiXCR, one entry per CDR3 protein. The sample has some 200,000 distinct CDR3 sequences, 30% to 45% seen once. These receptors have no identified antigens. The sample here was CD8+ T cells from cultured PBMCs, taken from culture after CMV antigen stimulation. These receptors all stem from a human donor in good health (CMV status not recorded). Some clones in this sample may be carry-over from other donors' samples.

The chain is built from TRBV7-3 and TRBJ2-5, with 7 bases fitting TRBD1. There are 13 residues in the CDR3. The germline CDR1 and CDR2 sequences are SGHTA and FQGTGA. In nucleotides, the CDR3 is TGTGTCGTTTGGGACAGCCTGAAAGAGACCCAGTACTTC. This gives the protein CVVWDSLKETQYF.

This chain uses TRBV11-3 with TRBJ2-1; D is perhaps TRBD2 (6 bases). V lost 5 bases, J lost 9 bases, and 20 bases lay in between. Per the germline V gene, CDR1 is SGHNT and CDR2 is YENEEA. This CDR3 is built from 15 residues. CDR3 in DNA: TGTGCCAGCAGCCCCGGCGGGGTTGGAGGGAGTGAGCAGTTCTTC. Protein sequence: CASSPGGVGGSEQFF.

The sample holds a few counts of this clonotype. The chain recombines TRBV4-1 with TRBJ1-5; possible D gene TRBD1, 5 bases. The CDR3 loop spans 15 amino acids. Germline CDR1 reads MGHRA; CDR2 reads YSYEKL. The V end lost 0 bases, the J end lost 6 bases, and 12 bases lay between the germline ends. CDR3 sequence: CASSQDRGVGQPQHF. As DNA, the CDR3 is TGCGCCAGCAGCCAAGATCGAGGGGTGGGTCAGCCCCAGCATTTT.

This rearrangement joins TRBV12-5 to TRBJ2-3, with TRBD2 matching over 9 bases. The CDR3 extends over 15 amino acids. J gave up 3 bases and V 4 bases, and 5 bases lay outside the gene matches. Germline assignment: CDR1 LGHNT and CDR2 FRNRAP. The CDR3 is CASGSLSGGTDTQYF. For the CDR3, the DNA is TGTGCTAGTGGTTCTCTTAGCGGGGGAACAGATACGCAGTATTTT.

The rearrangement uses TRBV5-1 and TRBJ2-3; possibly TRBD1 for D (5 bases). CDR1 and CDR2 (germline): SGHRS, YFSETQ. The CDR3 spans 14 residues. V gave up 0 bases and J gave up 6 bases, with 11 bases separating them. CDR3 in amino acids: CASSLEGVEDTQYF. The CDR3 DNA sequence: TGCGCCAGCAGCTTGGAAGGGGTCGAGGATACGCAGTATTTT.

This clonotype was counted at least ten times. The chain is built from TRBV7-6 and TRBJ2-1; 7 nucleotides match TRBD2. Germline V gene lookup returns CDR1 SGHVS and CDR2 FNYEAQ. With V trimmed by 5 bases and J by 0 bases, 7 bases remained unmatched. The CDR3 runs to 16 residues. The CDR3, as DNA: TGTGCCAGCAGCAAAACTAGCGCAAGCTCCTACAATGAGCAGTTCTTC. Translation gives CASSKTSASSYNEQFF.

There are many counts of this clonotype. This rearrangement joins TRBV6-6 to TRBJ1-6, with D possibly being TRBD1 (6 bases). V was cut by 4 bases and J by 14 bases, with 12 bases left in between. CDR3 length: 12 residues. Germline CDR1 MNHNY, CDR2 SVGAGI (reference sequence). In DNA form, the CDR3 reads TGTGCCAGCAGTTCTCAGGGGCACACCCTCCACTTT. It yields the protein CASSSQGHTLHF.

The genes are TRBV30 and TRBJ2-5, with TRBD2 as a possible D gene (5 bases). The V end lost 1 base, the J end lost 0 bases, and 6 bases lay between the germline ends. The CDR3 covers 13 residues. Germline CDR1 and CDR2: GTSNPN and SVGIG (reference sequence). The CDR3 sequence is CAWSGGNQETQYF. CDR3 nucleotides: TGTGCCTGGAGTGGAGGGAACCAAGAGACCCAGTACTTC.

The V and J genes are TRBV6-5 and TRBJ1-3; D remains unclear. The V and J ends lost 0 bases and 0 bases respectively, with 6 bases between them. The germline V gene has CDR1 MNHEY and CDR2 SVGAGI. The CDR3 has 15 residues. The CDR3 sequence: CASSYSPSSGNTIYF. DNA for the CDR3: TGTGCCAGCAGTTACTCACCCAGCTCTGGAAACACCATATATTTT.

In this sample, this clonotype turned up many times. This chain joins TRBV6-1 and TRBJ2-7; 12 nucleotides match TRBD2. Germline CDR1 reads MNHNS; CDR2 reads SASEGT. V was pared by 5 bases and J by 4 bases, with 9 bases of the junction left unmatched. The CDR3 loop spans 16 amino acids. Here the CDR3 DNA reads TGTGCCAGCAGTATGGGACTAGCGGGTTTTGAGTACGAGCAGTACTTC. This translates into CASSMGLAGFEYEQYF.

The chain joins TRBV10-3 to TRBJ1-3; unclear D gene. The CDR3 is made up of 14 amino acids. From germline, CDR1 is ENHRY and CDR2 SYGVKD. V was shortened by 3 bases and J by 0 bases, with 6 bases between the two germline ends. The CDR3 region is CAISDQDSGNTIYF. For the CDR3, the DNA is TGTGCCATCAGTGATCAGGACTCTGGAAACACCATATATTTT.

The chain is built from TRBV10-3 and TRBJ2-2; TRBD1 aligns across 9 bases. This CDR3 is built from 14 residues. CDR1 and CDR2 from the germline V gene are ENHRY and SYGVKD. Trimming removed 8 bases from V and 0 bases from J; junction bases left unmatched: 1. The CDR3 DNA reads as TGTGCCATCTGGACAGGGGCGAACACCGGGGAGCTGTTTTTT. Translated, it gives CAIWTGANTGELFF.

This clonotype has a single count. The V call is TRBV20-1, the J call TRBJ1-5; 8 bases are a match to TRBD1. The CDR3 covers 12 residues. V was clipped by 6 bases and J by 5 bases; unmatched bases: 3. The germline gives CDR1 DFQATT, CDR2 SNEGSKA (reference sequence). The CDR3 DNA reads as TGCAGTGCGCAACAGGGGGATCAGCCCCAGCATTTT. Its translation: CSAQQGDQPQHF.

This chain uses TRBV20-1 with TRBJ2-7; TRBD1 matches 7 bases. The CDR3 has 18 amino acids. Germline V gene data show CDR1 as DFQATT and CDR2 as SNEGSKA (reference sequence). V lost 0 bases to trimming and J lost 3 bases; unmatched junction nucleotides: 17. The CDR3 DNA is TGCAGTGCTAGAGATCGGACCCGGACTTCGGGACAGTTCTACGAGCAGTACTTC. Translated: CSARDRTRTSGQFYEQYF.

This clonotype was counted a few times. One end of the junction varies from germline; a read error may be responsible. The J gene is TRBJ1-1, the V gene TRBV12-3 or TRBV12-4; 9 bases agree with TRBD1. This CDR3 is built from 15 residues. CDR3 DNA sequence: TGTGCCAGCAGTTTAATTCCCCCGGACAGGGGTAAGGTGAGCTTT. This gives the protein CASSLIPPDRGKVSF.

This clonotype showed up many times. V gene TRBV28 combines with J gene TRBJ2-3, with D possibly TRBD1 on 6 matching bases. Per germline, CDR1 MDHEN and CDR2 SYDVKM. The ends were cut back, 5 bases at V and 4 bases at J, with 13 bases in the middle. This CDR3 comprises 14 residues. CDR3 nucleotide sequence: TGTGCCAGCAGTATACAGGGTTTATCAGATACGCAGTATTTT. Protein sequence: CASSIQGLSDTQYF.

This clonotype was observed a few times. The J gene is TRBJ2-5, the V gene TRBV7-6, with 9 bases fitting TRBD2. Unmatched junction bases numbered 7, after V lost 5 bases and J lost 3 bases. The CDR3 is 15 residues long. Germline V gene lookup returns CDR1 SGHVS and CDR2 FNYEAQ. This CDR3 is CASSPPRTSEETQYF. CDR3 bases: TGTGCCAGCAGCCCACCAAGGACTAGCGAAGAGACCCAGTACTTC.

V gene TRBV10-3 combines with J gene TRBJ1-5; TRBD1 aligns across 7 bases. Trimming removed 4 bases from V and 3 bases from J; junction bases left unmatched: 6. Germline V gene data show CDR1 as ENHRY and CDR2 as SYGVKD. CDR3 length: 15 amino acids. The CDR3 bases are TGTGCCATCAGTGTGGGGGAGGGGGCCAATCAGCCCCAGCATTTT. Amino acid sequence: CAISVGEGANQPQHF.

This clonotype has a handful of counts. V gene TRBV7-6 combines with J gene TRBJ2-3; D gene ambiguous. V dropped 0 bases and J dropped 0 bases, with 1 base sitting between them. The CDR3 consists of 13 residues. CDR1 and CDR2 from the germline V gene are SGHVS and FNYEAQ. The CDR3 loop is CASSLASTDTQYF. The CDR3, as DNA: TGTGCCAGCAGCTTAGCGAGCACAGATACGCAGTATTTT.

At least ten counts were recorded for this clonotype. CDR3 bases: TGTGCCAGCAGTTCAATAAGACAGGGAACAGGCGGCTACACCTTC. This sequence encodes CASSSIRQGTGGYTF. The chain links TRBV27 to TRBJ1-2; 7 bases fit TRBD1. Germline lookup yields CDR1 MNHEY and CDR2 SMNVEV (reference sequence). The CDR3 is 15 residues long. Losses at the gene ends were 4 bases for V and 8 bases for J; bases not matched to a gene: 13.